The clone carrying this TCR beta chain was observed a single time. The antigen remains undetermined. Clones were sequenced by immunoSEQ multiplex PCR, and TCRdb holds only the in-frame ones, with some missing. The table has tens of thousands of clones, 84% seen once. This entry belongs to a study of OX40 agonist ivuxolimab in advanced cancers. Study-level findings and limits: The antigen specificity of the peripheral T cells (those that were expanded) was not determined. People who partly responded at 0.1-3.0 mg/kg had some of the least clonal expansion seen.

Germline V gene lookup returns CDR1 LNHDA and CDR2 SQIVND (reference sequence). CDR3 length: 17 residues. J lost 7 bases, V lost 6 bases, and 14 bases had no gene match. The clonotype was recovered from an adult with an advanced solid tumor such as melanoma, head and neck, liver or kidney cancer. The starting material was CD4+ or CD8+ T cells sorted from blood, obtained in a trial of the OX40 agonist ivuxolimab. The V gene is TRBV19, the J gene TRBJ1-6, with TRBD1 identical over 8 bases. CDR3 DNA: TGTGCCAGTAGAAGTACTGACCGAGGACAGGGAAATTCACCCCTCCACTTT. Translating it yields CASRSTDRGQGNSPLHF.